This T cell receptor beta chain stems from a study of identifying expanded T cells in peripheral blood. As to this clone: As yet, its antigen is unknown.

In germline, CDR1 is GTSNPN, CDR2 SVGIG (reference sequence). The CDR3 runs to 15 residues. Trimming removed 3 bases from V and 2 bases from J, with 14 bases in between. Study results and caveats: Technical replicates showed around 1.1 changed clones; two weeks about 16; four weeks 19. Across healthy donors, higher total template counts meant significantly greater roughly 2-week count variance.

Measured with immunoSEQ multiplex PCR; TCRdb has only the in-frame clones, and not every one. The table has over 75,000 clones, about 91% seen once. Collection occurred without any documented infections or immune events in donors. This receptor was taken from a person between 18 and 69 years old in good health. What was sequenced was blood. The chain links TRBV30 to TRBJ2-1, with a possible D match to TRBD2 (6 bases). CDR3 in amino acids: CAWRVGTHPYNEQFF. In DNA, the CDR3 is TGTGCCTGGAGAGTTGGGACTCATCCCTACAATGAGCAGTTCTTC.